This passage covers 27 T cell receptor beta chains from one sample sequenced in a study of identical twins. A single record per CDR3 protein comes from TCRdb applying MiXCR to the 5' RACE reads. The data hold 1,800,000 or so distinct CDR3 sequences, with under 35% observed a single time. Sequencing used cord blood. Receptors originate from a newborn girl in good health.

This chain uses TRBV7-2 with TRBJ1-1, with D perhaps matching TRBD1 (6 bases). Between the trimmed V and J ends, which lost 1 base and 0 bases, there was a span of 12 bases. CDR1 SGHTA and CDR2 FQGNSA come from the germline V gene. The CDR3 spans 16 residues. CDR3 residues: CASSLVGGRVNTEAFF. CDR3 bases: TGTGCCAGCAGCTTAGTAGGGGGGCGAGTGAACACTGAAGCTTTCTTT.

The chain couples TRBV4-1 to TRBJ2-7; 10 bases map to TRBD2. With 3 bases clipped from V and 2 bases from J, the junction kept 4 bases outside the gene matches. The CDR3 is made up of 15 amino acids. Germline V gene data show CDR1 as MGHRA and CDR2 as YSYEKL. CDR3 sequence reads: CASSQTSGYTYEQYF. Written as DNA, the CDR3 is TGCGCCAGCAGCCAGACTAGCGGGTATACCTACGAGCAGTACTTC.

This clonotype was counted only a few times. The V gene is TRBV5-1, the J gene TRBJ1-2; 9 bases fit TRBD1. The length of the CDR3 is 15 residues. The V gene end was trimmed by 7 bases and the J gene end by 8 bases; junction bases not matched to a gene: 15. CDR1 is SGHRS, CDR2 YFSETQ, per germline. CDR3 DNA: TGCGCCAGCCCGGACAGGGGAAGGTCTATAGGAGGCTACACCTTC. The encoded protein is CASPDRGRSIGGYTF.

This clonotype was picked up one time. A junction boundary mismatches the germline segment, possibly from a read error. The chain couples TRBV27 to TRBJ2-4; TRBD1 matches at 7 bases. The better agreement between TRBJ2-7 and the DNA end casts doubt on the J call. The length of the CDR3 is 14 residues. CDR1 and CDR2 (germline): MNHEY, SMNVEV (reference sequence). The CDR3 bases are TGTGTCAGCAGTCCAGGGACAGTGAGATACGAGCAGTACTTC. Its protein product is CVSSPGTVRYEQYF.

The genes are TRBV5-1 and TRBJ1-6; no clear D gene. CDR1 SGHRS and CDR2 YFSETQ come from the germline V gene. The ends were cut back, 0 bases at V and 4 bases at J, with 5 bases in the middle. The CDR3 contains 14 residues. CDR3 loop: CASSLGEYNSPLHF. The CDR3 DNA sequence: TGCGCCAGCAGCTTGGGGGAATATAATTCACCCCTCCACTTT. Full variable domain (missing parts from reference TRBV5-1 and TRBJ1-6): KAGVTQTPRYLIKTRGQQVTLSCSPISGHRSVSWYQQTPGQGLQFLFEYFSETQRNKGNFPGRFSGRQFSNSRSEMNVSTLELGDSALYLCASSLGEYNSPLHFGNGTRLTVT.

The CDR3 DNA reads TGTGCCAGCAGTTTATCGGGTAGCGCCTCCTACAATGAGCAGTACTTC. This sequence encodes CASSLSGSASYNEQYF. The V gene is TRBV28, the J gene TRBJ2-7, with D possibly TRBD2 on 5 matching bases. Trimming cost V 1 base and J 7 bases, with 20 bases left between them. The CDR3 is 16 amino acids. The V gene's germline CDR1 is MDHEN and CDR2 SYDVKM.

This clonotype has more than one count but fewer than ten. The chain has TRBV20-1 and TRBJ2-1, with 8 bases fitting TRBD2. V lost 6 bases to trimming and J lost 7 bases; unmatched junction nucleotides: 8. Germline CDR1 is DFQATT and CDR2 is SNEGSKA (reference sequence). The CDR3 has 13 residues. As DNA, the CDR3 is TGCAGTGCCGTCGGGGGGGGCTTTAATGAGCAGTTCTTC. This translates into CSAVGGGFNEQFF.

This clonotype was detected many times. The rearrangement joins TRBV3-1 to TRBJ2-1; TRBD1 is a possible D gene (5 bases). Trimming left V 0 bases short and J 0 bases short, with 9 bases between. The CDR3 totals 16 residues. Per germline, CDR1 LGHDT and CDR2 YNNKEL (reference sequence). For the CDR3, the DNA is TGTGCCAGCAGCCAAGATAGGGGTAGCTCCTACAATGAGCAGTTCTTC. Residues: CASSQDRGSSYNEQFF.

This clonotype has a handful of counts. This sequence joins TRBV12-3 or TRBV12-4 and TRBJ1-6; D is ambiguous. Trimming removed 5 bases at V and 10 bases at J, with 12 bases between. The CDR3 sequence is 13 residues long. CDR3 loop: CASSAPGQSPLHF. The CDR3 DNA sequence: TGTGCCAGCAGTGCCCCGGGTCAATCACCCCTCCACTTT.

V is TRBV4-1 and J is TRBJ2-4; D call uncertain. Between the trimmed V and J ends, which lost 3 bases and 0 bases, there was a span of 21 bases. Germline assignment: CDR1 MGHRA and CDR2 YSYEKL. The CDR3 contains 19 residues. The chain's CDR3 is CASSHPRMEPPVAKNIQYF. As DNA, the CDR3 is TGCGCCAGCAGCCATCCTAGAATGGAACCTCCGGTAGCCAAAAACATTCAGTACTTC.

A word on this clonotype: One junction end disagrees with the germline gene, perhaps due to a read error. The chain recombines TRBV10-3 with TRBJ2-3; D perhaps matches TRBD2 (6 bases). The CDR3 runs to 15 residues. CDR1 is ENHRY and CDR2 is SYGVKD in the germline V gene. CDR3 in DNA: TGTGCCATCAGGGCGGGGCGACCAAACACAGATACGCAGTCTTTT. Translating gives CAIRAGRPNTDTQSF.

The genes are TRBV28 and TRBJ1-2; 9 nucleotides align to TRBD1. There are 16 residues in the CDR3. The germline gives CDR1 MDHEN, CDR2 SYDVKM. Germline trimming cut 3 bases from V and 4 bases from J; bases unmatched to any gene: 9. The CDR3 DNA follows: TGTGCCAGCAGTTTCCTCCCGGGACAGGGAAGCTATGGCTACACCTTC. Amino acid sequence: CASSFLPGQGSYGYTF.

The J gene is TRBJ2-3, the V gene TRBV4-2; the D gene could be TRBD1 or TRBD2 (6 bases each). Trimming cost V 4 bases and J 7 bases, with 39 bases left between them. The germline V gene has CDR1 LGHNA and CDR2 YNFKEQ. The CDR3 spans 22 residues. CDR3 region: CASSLPPPQSVETGEWGHTQYF. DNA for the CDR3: TGTGCCAGCAGCCTTCCCCCACCTCAATCCGTCGAGACGGGGGAATGGGGGCATACGCAGTATTTT.

CDR3 in amino acids: CASSGRGWGAYGYTF. The CDR3 coding sequence is TGTGCCAGCAGCGGACGTGGATGGGGCGCCTATGGCTACACCTTC. This chain links TRBV5-8 with TRBJ1-2; possibly TRBD1 for D (5 bases). V gave up 4 bases and J gave up 4 bases, with 17 bases separating them. Germline CDR1 and CDR2: SGHTS and YDEGEE. The CDR3 is 15 amino acids.

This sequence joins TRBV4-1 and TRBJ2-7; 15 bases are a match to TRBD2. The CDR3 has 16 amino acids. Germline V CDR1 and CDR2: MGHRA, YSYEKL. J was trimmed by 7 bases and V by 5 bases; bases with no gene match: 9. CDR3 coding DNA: TGCGCCAGCAGCTCCCGGACTAGCGGGGGGGTCAATGAGCAGTACTTC. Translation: CASSSRTSGGVNEQYF.

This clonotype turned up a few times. DNA for the CDR3: TGTGCCAGCGCAGCGGACTCAGATACGCAGTATTTT. It is translated as CASAADSDTQYF. The J gene is TRBJ2-3, the V gene TRBV2, with D maybe TRBD2 (5 bases). Trimming shortened V by 8 bases and J by 4 bases, and 10 bases separated the two germline ends. The CDR3 totals 12 residues. Germline V gives CDR1 SNHLY, CDR2 FYNNEI. The full variable domain, in which reference TRBV2 and TRBJ2-3 provide the parts outside the CDR3, is EPEVTQTPSHQVTQMGQEVILRCVPISNHLYFYWYRQILGQKVEFLVSFYNNEISEKSEIFDDQFSVERPDGSNFTLKIRSTKLEDSAMYFCASAADSDTQYFGPGTRLTVL.

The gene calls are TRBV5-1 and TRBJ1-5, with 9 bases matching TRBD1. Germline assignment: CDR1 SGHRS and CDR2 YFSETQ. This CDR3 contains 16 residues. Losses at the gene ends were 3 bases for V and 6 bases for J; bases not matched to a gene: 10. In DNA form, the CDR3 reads TGCGCCAGCAGCTCCCTCAAGACAGGGGGAAGTCAGCCCCAGCATTTT. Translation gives CASSSLKTGGSQPQHF.

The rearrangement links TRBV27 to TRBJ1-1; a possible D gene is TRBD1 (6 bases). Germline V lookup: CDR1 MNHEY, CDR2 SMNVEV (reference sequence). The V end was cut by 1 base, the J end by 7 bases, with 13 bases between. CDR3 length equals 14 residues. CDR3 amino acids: CASSLFPGEVEAFF. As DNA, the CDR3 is TGTGCCAGCAGTTTATTTCCAGGGGAGGTTGAAGCTTTCTTT.

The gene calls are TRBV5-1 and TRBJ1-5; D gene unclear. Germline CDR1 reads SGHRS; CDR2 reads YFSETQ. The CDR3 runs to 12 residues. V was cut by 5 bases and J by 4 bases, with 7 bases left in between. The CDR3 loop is CASRSKNQPQHF. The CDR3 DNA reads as TGCGCCAGCAGGAGTAAGAATCAGCCCCAGCATTTT.

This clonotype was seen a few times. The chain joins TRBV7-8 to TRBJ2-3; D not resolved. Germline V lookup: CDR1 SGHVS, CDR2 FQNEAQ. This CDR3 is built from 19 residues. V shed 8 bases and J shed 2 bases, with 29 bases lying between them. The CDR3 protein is CASLELRVLRSLDTDTQYF. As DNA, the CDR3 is TGTGCCAGCCTCGAGCTTAGGGTTCTAAGGAGCTTGGACACAGATACGCAGTATTTT.

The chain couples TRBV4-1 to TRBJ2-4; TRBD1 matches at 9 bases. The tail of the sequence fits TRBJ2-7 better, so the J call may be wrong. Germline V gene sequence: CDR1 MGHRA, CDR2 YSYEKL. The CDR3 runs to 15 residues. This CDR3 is CASRATGTGYYEQYF. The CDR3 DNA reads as TGCGCCAGCAGGGCCACCGGGACAGGGTACTACGAGCAGTACTTC.

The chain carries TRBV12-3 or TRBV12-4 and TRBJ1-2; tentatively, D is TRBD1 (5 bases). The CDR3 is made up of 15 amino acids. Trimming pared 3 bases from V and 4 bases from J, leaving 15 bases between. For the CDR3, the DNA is TGTGCCAGCAGTTTGTTGGCAGGGAGAGGCTATGGCTACACCTTC. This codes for CASSLLAGRGYGYTF.

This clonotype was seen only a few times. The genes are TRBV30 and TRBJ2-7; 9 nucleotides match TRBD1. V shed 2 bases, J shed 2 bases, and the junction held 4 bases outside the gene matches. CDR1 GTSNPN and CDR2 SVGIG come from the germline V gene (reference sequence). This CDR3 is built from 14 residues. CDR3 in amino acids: CAWSPGQGTYEQYF. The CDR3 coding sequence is TGTGCCTGGAGTCCAGGACAGGGGACCTACGAGCAGTACTTC.

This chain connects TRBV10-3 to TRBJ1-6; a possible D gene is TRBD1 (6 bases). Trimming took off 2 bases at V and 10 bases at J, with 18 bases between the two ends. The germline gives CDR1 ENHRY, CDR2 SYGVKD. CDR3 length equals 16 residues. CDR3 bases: TGTGCCATCAGTGAGAACGGGGGGGCGTCAAGGTCACCCCTCCACTTT. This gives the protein CAISENGGASRSPLHF.

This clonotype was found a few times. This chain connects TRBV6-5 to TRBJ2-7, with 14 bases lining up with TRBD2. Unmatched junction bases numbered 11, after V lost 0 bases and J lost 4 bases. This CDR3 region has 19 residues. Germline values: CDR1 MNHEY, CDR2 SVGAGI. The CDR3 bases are TGTGCCAGCAGTTACTCGTCTCTTGGACTAGCGGGGGGCGGTTACGAGCAGTACTTC. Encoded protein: CASSYSSLGLAGGGYEQYF.

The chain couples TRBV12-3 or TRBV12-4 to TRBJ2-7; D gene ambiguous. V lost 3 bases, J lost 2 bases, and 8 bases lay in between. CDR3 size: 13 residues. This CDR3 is CASSFKHTYEQYF. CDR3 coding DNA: TGTGCCAGCAGTTTTAAACACACCTACGAGCAGTACTTC.

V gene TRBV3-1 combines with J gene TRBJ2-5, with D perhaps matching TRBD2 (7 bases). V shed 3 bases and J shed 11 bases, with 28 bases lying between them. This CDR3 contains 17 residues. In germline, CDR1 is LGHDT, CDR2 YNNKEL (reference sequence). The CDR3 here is CASSHPLTSAGANEQYF. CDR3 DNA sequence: TGTGCCAGCAGCCATCCCTTAACTAGCGCGGGGGCCAATGAGCAGTACTTC.